In its sample, the clone carrying this T cell receptor (beta chain) is medium-sized (0.01 to 0.1%). The data originate from a study of blood T cell repertoires in COVID-19. The data were produced by immunoSEQ multiplex PCR, yet TCRdb's version contains in-frame clones alone and is incomplete. This table has 20,000 to 30,000 clones, about nine tenths appearing once. The CDR3 loop spans 14 amino acids. Germline V lookup: CDR1 SGHTS, CDR2 YDEGEE. V lost 1 base and J lost 3; bases outside the gene matches: 3. V and J are TRBV5-8 and TRBJ2-7; TRBD1 aligns across 8 bases. The sequence derives from a woman older than 75 with acute or convalescent COVID-19. The sequencing input was peripheral blood. The CDR3 nucleotides read TGTGCCAGCAGCTTGAAAGACAGGGGCTACGAGCAGTACTTC. It codes for CASSLKDRGYEQYF.